These 28 T cell receptor beta chains share one sample of origin, sequenced in a study of blood T cell repertoires in COVID-19. The method was immunoSEQ multiplex PCR; TCRdb's version includes in-frame clones alone and lacks a portion of them. Here the sample spans around 100,000 clones, over 75% being singletons. Sequencing was carried out using peripheral blood. The receptors derive from a man aged 45-65 years with acute or convalescent COVID-19.

The V call is TRBV9, the J call TRBJ1-4; 9 bases are a match to TRBD1. V lost 3 bases to trimming and J lost 4 bases; unmatched junction nucleotides: 4. CDR3 length: 15 residues. The germline gives CDR1 SGDLS, CDR2 YYNGEE. This CDR3 is CASSARTGDNEKLFF. As DNA, the CDR3 is TGTGCCAGCAGCGCCCGGACAGGGGATAATGAAAAACTGTTTTTT. The full variable domain, completed using reference TRBV9 and TRBJ1-4, is DSGVTQTPKHLITATGQRVTLRCSPRSGDLSVYWYQQSLDQGLQFLIQYYNGEERAKGNILERFSAQQFPDLHSELNLSSLELGDSALYFCASSARTGDNEKLFFGSGTQLSVL.

This clone was seen only a few times. The chain carries TRBV5-4 and TRBJ1-4; 9 bases line up with TRBD1. This CDR3 has 16 residues. The trim removed 4 bases at V and 3 bases at J, leaving 7 bases unmatched. Per the germline V gene, CDR1 is SGHNT and CDR2 is YYREEE (reference sequence). CDR3 in DNA: TGTGCCAGCAGCCGTACCGGGACAGGGCCTAATGAAAAACTGTTTTTT. Encoded protein: CASSRTGTGPNEKLFF. The variable domain in full, with the rest retrieved from reference TRBV5-4 and TRBJ1-4, is ETGVTQSPTHLIKTRGQQVTLRCSSQSGHNTVSWYQQALGQGPQFIFQYYREEENGRGNFPPRFSGLQFPNYSSELNVNALELDDSALYLCASSRTGTGPNEKLFFGSGTQLSVL.

The chain carries TRBV2 and TRBJ1-2, with D hard to call. The CDR3 length is 12 residues. The V end was cut by 11 bases, the J end by 3 bases, with 13 bases between. Looked up from germline, CDR1 is SNHLY and CDR2 is FYNNEI. The CDR3 coding sequence is TGTGCCCACCGGGGATCTGACTATGGCTACACCTTC. This codes for CAHRGSDYGYTF.

The CDR3 DNA is TGTGCCAGCTCTGGAGGGTGGACTGAAGCTTTCTTT. Protein sequence: CASSGGWTEAFF. This chain uses TRBV9 with TRBJ1-1, with D unresolved. With 7 bases removed from V and 5 bases from J, the gap between germline ends came to 12 bases. The CDR3 contains 12 residues. The germline CDR1 and CDR2 sequences are SGDLS and YYNGEE. Full variable domain (remainder filled in from reference TRBV9 and TRBJ1-1): DSGVTQTPKHLITATGQRVTLRCSPRSGDLSVYWYQQSLDQGLQFLIQYYNGEERAKGNILERFSAQQFPDLHSELNLSSLELGDSALYFCASSGGWTEAFFGQGTRLTVV.

This clone was detected once. The chain uses TRBV9 and TRBJ2-7, with 12 bases matching TRBD1. CDR1 is SGDLS, CDR2 YYNGEE, per germline. Unmatched junction bases numbered 7, after V lost 4 bases and J lost 5 bases. The CDR3 is 15 residues long. In nucleotides, the CDR3 is TGTGCCAGCAGCCCAAGGGACAGGGGGCGGAACGAGCAGTACTTC. Translating it yields CASSPRDRGRNEQYF.

V gene TRBV6-4 combines with J gene TRBJ2-1; TRBD2 matches at 10 bases. Germline loops: CDR1 MRHNA, CDR2 SNTAGT. The CDR3 sequence is 15 residues long. The V gene end was trimmed by 5 bases and the J gene end by 6 bases; junction bases not matched to a gene: 7. The CDR3 protein is CASSKSGGASNEQFF. The CDR3 DNA reads TGTGCCAGCAGTAAAAGCGGGGGGGCTAGCAATGAGCAGTTCTTC.

The chain couples TRBV5-1 to TRBJ1-3; D not certain. The CDR3 spans 15 residues. Trimming pared 4 bases from V and 2 bases from J, leaving 13 bases between. The germline CDR1 and CDR2 sequences are SGHRS and YFSETQ. This CDR3 is CASSPAGSTGNTIYF. The CDR3 region has the DNA TGCGCCAGCAGCCCGGCCGGGAGTACTGGAAACACCATATATTTT.

This sequence joins TRBV6-1 and TRBJ2-7; D is perhaps TRBD1 (5 bases). Germline-derived CDR1 and CDR2 are MNHNS and SASEGT. This CDR3 is built from 13 residues. Trimming left V 5 bases short and J 0 bases short, with 8 bases between. CDR3: CASSSQGSYEQYF. Written as DNA, the CDR3 is TGTGCCAGCAGTTCCCAGGGCTCCTACGAGCAGTACTTC.

The chain links TRBV27 to TRBJ2-1; D possibly corresponds to TRBD2 (6 bases). CDR3 length: 16 amino acids. V was cut by 5 bases and J by 0 bases, with 14 bases left in between. Germline V gives CDR1 MNHEY, CDR2 SMNVEV (reference sequence). CDR3 protein: CASSLRRAGSYNEQFF. The CDR3 DNA follows: TGTGCCAGCAGTCTTCGGAGAGCGGGCTCCTACAATGAGCAGTTCTTC.

The chain couples TRBV11-2 to TRBJ2-7; no reliable D call. This CDR3 spans 15 amino acids. V was trimmed by 1 base and J by 9 bases, leaving 19 bases between them. Germline CDR1 is SGHAT and CDR2 is FQNNGV. CDR3 loop: CASSLGSVLSFSQYF. The CDR3 DNA reads TGTGCCAGCAGCTTAGGCTCGGTTCTTTCCTTCTCGCAGTACTTC.

The V call is TRBV7-3, the J call TRBJ1-1; D gene unclear. Trimming took off 5 bases at V and 4 bases at J, with 14 bases between the two ends. This CDR3 comprises 14 residues. Per germline, CDR1 SGHTA and CDR2 FQGTGA. This CDR3 reads CASSAVAGATEAFF. The CDR3, as DNA: TGTGCCAGCAGCGCCGTTGCGGGAGCCACTGAAGCTTTCTTT.

J is TRBJ1-1 and V is TRBV20-1; a weak D match, TRBD1 (6 bases). CDR1 is DFQATT, CDR2 SNEGSKA, per germline (reference sequence). Trimming took off 5 bases at V and 6 bases at J, with 10 bases between the two ends. This CDR3 contains 11 residues. In DNA, the CDR3 is TGCAGTGCTTGGACAGTAGCTGAAGCTTTCTTT. Its protein is CSAWTVAEAFF.

The chain joins TRBV2 to TRBJ1-2; D may be TRBD1 (5 bases). CDR3 length: 15 residues. The V gene lost 0 bases and the J gene lost 7 bases, with 15 bases spanning the gap. Per germline, CDR1 SNHLY and CDR2 FYNNEI. For the CDR3, the DNA is TGTGCCAGCAGTGAAGCGAAAGGGGCGGTAGGTGGCTACACCTTC. Translated, it gives CASSEAKGAVGGYTF.

The chain employs TRBV12-5 and TRBJ1-2; TRBD1 is a possible D gene (5 bases). CDR1 is LGHNT, CDR2 FRNRAP, per germline. CDR3 length: 12 residues. Trimming left V 4 bases short and J 5 bases short, with 8 bases between. CDR3 sequence: CASGSGFYGYTF. DNA for the CDR3: TGTGCTAGTGGTTCAGGGTTTTATGGCTACACCTTC.

V is TRBV12-2 and J is TRBJ2-5; TRBD1, the D gene given by the table, was not confirmed from the DNA. TRBV12-2 is shown as a pseudogene. The CDR3 has 17 amino acids. CDR3 bases: TGTGCAAGTCGCTTAGTAACCCTGACGCAGGGAAAAGAGACCCAGTACTTC. It codes for CASRLVTLTQGKETQYF.

This clone was observed once. No conserved phenylalanine or tryptophan ends this CDR3, so it is likely a read error. The limits of the CDR3 on the DNA are not certain, so only TCRdb's listed CDR3 is given. The chain is built from TRBV2 and TRBJ1-1. CDR1 and CDR2 from the germline V gene are SNHLY and FYNNEI. A total of 11 residues make up the CDR3, ends included. The CDR3 reads CASSEGVSTML.

The V gene is TRBV15, the J gene TRBJ1-5; D is unresolved. From germline, CDR1 is LNHNV and CDR2 YYDKDF (reference sequence). This CDR3 is built from 14 residues. Trimming removed 3 bases at V and 1 base at J, with 7 bases between. The CDR3 loop reads CATSRRVSNQPQHF. DNA of the CDR3: TGTGCCACCAGCAGGAGGGTAAGCAATCAGCCCCAGCATTTT.

This clone was observed a single time. V is TRBV29-1 and J is TRBJ1-1; TRBD1 matches 9 bases. The trim removed 7 bases at V and 4 bases at J, leaving 4 bases unmatched. Germline V gene sequence: CDR1 SQVTM, CDR2 ANQGSEA. The CDR3 runs 12 residues. CDR3 DNA sequence: TGCAGCGGCACGACAGGGGGCACTGAAGCTTTCTTT. Translation: CSGTTGGTEAFF.

This chain joins TRBV11-2 and TRBJ2-7; the D gene is possibly TRBD1 (5 bases). The CDR3 loop spans 13 amino acids. The V gene's germline CDR1 is SGHAT and CDR2 FQNNGV. V was cut by 5 bases and J by 2 bases, with 10 bases left in between. The CDR3 sequence is CASSDSETYEQYF. CDR3 bases: TGTGCCAGCAGCGACAGCGAAACCTACGAGCAGTACTTC.

The chain couples TRBV15 to TRBJ2-5, with D uncertain. V lost 6 bases to trimming and J lost 2 bases, with 10 bases between them. Germline V gene lookup returns CDR1 LNHNV and CDR2 YYDKDF (reference sequence). The CDR3 extends over 13 amino acids. The DNA for the CDR3 is TGTGCCACCAGAAAAGGAGCGCAAGAGACCCAGTACTTC. Translation gives CATRKGAQETQYF.

This clone was found a few times. The chain carries TRBV4-1 and TRBJ1-2; 10 nucleotides line up with TRBD1. V shed 4 bases, J shed 7 bases, and the junction held 9 bases outside the gene matches. Germline V CDR1 and CDR2: MGHRA, YSYEKL. The CDR3 has 15 amino acids. CDR3 nucleotides: TGCGCCAGCAGCCGCCCAGGACAGGGGGAGTCTGGCTACACCTTC. It codes for CASSRPGQGESGYTF.

The chain combines TRBV3-1 (or the pseudogene TRBV3-2) with TRBJ1-4; TRBD1 matches 7 bases. Trimming took 0 bases from V and 0 from J; bases not matched to a gene: 1. The CDR3 loop spans 16 amino acids. CDR1 and CDR2 (germline): LGHDT, YNNKEL (reference sequence). The CDR3 protein is CASSQDGTATNEKLFF. The CDR3 DNA follows: TGTGCCAGCAGCCAAGACGGGACAGCAACTAATGAAAAACTGTTTTTT.

This clone is a singleton in its sample. The V gene is TRBV5-1, the J gene TRBJ1-4; weak D call: TRBD1 (6 bases). Per germline, CDR1 SGHRS and CDR2 YFSETQ. CDR3 length equals 16 residues. V gave up 7 bases and J gave up 0 bases, with 16 bases separating them. The CDR3 protein is CASSGTLGATNEKLFF. CDR3 coding DNA: TGCGCCAGCTCCGGGACACTGGGAGCAACTAATGAAAAACTGTTTTTT.

The CDR3 spells CATSPRVRYEQYF. CDR3 nucleotides: TGTGCCACCTCCCCCAGGGTTCGCTACGAGCAGTACTTC. The rearrangement links TRBV28 to TRBJ2-7, with a possible D match to TRBD1 (5 bases). Germline V gives CDR1 MDHEN, CDR2 SYDVKM. CDR3 length equals 13 residues. Trimming left V 10 bases short and J 3 bases short, with 16 bases between.

The V and J genes are TRBV27 and TRBJ1-5, with 7 bases lining up with TRBD1. The germline CDR1 and CDR2 sequences are MNHEY and SMNVEV (reference sequence). This CDR3 has 16 amino acids. Unmatched junction bases numbered 10, after V lost 2 bases and J lost 6 bases. The CDR3, as DNA: TGTGCCAGCAGTTTAACCCCAGGGGGTGTGGGTCAGCCCCAGCATTTT. It translates to CASSLTPGGVGQPQHF.

This chain links TRBV7-8 with TRBJ2-5; 8 nucleotides agree with TRBD1. The CDR3 consists of 13 residues. Trimming at V came to 5 bases and at J to 4 bases, leaving 3 bases not matched to a gene. Germline lookup yields CDR1 SGHVS and CDR2 FQNEAQ. Here the CDR3 reads CASSPDRVETQYF. CDR3 nucleotide sequence: TGTGCCAGCAGCCCGGACAGGGTAGAGACCCAGTACTTC.

The V gene is TRBV5-1, the J gene TRBJ1-1; D is ambiguous. The V and J ends lost 4 bases and 0 bases respectively, with 10 bases between them. This CDR3 contains 14 residues. The germline V gene encodes CDR1 SGHRS and CDR2 YFSETQ. CDR3 DNA: TGCGCCAGCAGCCCGGTTCAAATGAACACTGAAGCTTTCTTT. Amino acids: CASSPVQMNTEAFF.

The chain recombines TRBV19 with TRBJ1-1; D may be TRBD1 (5 bases). The ends were cut back, 6 bases at V and 3 bases at J, with 8 bases in the middle. Per the germline V gene, CDR1 is LNHDA and CDR2 is SQIVND (reference sequence). CDR3 size: 12 residues. The CDR3 is CASSGGDTEAFF. CDR3 coding DNA: TGTGCCAGTAGCGGAGGGGACACTGAAGCTTTCTTT.